The subject of this entry is one TCR beta chain. Using immunoSEQ multiplex PCR, the repertoire was profiled, and TCRdb retains in-frame clones only, with some absent. The table includes approximately 52,000 clones, roughly 84% detected once. The sample belongs to a study of technical replicates of blood from four donors. V lost 4 bases to trimming and J lost 7 bases, with 11 bases between them. CDR1 is MNHNY, CDR2 SVGAGI, per germline (reference sequence). This CDR3 comprises 14 residues. The sequenced sample consisted of PBMCs. The sequence was collected from a human donor in good health. Some clones in this sample may be carry-over from other donors' samples. V and J are TRBV6-6 and TRBJ1-6; the D gene is possibly TRBD1 (5 bases). The chain's CDR3 is CASSSGRENSPLHF. Written as DNA, the CDR3 is TGTGCCAGCAGTTCGGGCAGGGAAAATTCACCCCTCCACTTT.